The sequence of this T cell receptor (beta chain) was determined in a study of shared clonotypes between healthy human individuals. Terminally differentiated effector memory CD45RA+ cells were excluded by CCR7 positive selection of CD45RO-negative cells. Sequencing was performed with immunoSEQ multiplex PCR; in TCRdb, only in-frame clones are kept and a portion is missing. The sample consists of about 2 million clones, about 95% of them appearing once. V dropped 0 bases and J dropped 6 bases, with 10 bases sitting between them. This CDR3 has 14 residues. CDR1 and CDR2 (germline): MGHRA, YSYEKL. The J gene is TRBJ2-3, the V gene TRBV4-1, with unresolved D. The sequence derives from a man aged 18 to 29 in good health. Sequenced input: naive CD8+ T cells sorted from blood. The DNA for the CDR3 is TGCGCCAGCAGCCAAGAATCAATATGGGATACGCAGTATTTT. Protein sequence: CASSQESIWDTQYF.